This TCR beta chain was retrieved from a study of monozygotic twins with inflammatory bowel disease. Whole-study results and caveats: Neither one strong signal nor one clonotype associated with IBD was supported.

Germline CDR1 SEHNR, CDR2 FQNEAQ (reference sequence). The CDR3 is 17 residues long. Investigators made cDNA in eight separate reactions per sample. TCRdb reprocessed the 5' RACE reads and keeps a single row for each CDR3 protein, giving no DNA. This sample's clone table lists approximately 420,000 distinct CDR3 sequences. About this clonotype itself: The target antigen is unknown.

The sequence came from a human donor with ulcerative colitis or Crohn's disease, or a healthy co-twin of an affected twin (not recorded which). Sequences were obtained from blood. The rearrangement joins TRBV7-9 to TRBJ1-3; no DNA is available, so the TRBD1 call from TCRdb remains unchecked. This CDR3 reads CASSYLGGLGSGNTIYF.